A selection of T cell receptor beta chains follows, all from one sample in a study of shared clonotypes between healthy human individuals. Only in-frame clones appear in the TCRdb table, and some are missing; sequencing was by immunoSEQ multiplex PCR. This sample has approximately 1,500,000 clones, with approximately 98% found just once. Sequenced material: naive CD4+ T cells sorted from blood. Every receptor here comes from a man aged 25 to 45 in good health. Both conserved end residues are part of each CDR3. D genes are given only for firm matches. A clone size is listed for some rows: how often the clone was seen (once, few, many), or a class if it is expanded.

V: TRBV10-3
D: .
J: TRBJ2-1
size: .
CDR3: CAIRPGAEQGQQFF
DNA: TGTGCCATCAGGCCGGGAGCCGAGCAGGGTCAGCAGTTCTTC

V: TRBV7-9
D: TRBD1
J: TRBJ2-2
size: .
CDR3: CASSLGTGGDTGELFF
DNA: TGTGCCAGCAGCTTAGGGACAGGGGGCGACACCGGGGAGCTGTTTTTT

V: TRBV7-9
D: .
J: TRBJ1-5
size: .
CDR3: CASSLGVNQPQHF
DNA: TGTGCCAGCAGCTTGGGGGTCAATCAGCCCCAGCATTTT

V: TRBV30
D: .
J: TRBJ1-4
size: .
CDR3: CAWGLRLGEKLFF
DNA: TGTGCCTGGGGGTTGCGGCTGGGGGAAAAACTGTTTTTT

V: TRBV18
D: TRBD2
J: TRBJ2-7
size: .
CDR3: CASSPGLAGRETYEQYF
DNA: TGTGCCAGCTCACCAGGACTAGCGGGTAGGGAAACCTACGAGCAGTACTTC

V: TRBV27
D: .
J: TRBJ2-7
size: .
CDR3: CASRQDSSYEQYF
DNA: TGTGCCAGCAGGCAGGATTCCTCCTACGAGCAGTACTTC

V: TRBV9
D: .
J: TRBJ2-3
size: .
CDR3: CASSEQFNRGSDTQYF
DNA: TGTGCCAGCAGCGAGCAGTTTAACCGGGGGTCAGATACGCAGTATTTT

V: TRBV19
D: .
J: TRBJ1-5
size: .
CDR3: CASSTGWGQPQHF
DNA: TGTGCCAGTAGTACGGGGTGGGGTCAGCCCCAGCATTTT

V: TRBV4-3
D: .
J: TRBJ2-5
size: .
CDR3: CASSQRLGETQYF
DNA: TGCGCCAGCAGCCAACGTCTAGGGGAGACCCAGTACTTC

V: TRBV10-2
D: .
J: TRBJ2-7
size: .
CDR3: CASSDHYRKHYEQYF
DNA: TGCGCCAGCAGTGATCATTACAGGAAACACTACGAGCAGTACTTC

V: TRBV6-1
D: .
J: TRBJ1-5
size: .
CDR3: CASSGGSSNQPQHF
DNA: TGTGCCAGCAGTGGAGGGAGTAGCAATCAGCCCCAGCATTTT

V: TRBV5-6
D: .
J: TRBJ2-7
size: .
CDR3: CASSLYPGAFGEQYF
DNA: TGTGCCAGCAGCTTGTACCCTGGGGCCTTCGGCGAGCAGTACTTC

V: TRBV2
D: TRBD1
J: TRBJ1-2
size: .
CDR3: CASSGGDRGAKILF
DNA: TGTGCCAGCAGTGGCGGGGACAGGGGGGCCAAAATTCTCTTC

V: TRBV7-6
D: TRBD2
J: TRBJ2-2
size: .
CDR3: CASSLEFPGLAVNTGELFF
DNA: TGTGCCAGCAGCTTAGAGTTTCCGGGACTAGCGGTGAACACCGGGGAGCTGTTTTTT

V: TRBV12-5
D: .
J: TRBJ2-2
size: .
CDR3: CASGSGDTGELFF
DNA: TGTGCTAGTGGTTCAGGGGACACCGGGGAGCTGTTTTTT

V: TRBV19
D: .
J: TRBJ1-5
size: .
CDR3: CASSTGARNIQPQHF
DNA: TGTGCCAGTAGTACGGGAGCCAGGAATATTCAGCCCCAGCATTTT

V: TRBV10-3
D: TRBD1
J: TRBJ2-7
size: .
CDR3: CAIRKTKTGSVYEQYF
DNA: TGTGCCATCAGGAAAACTAAGACAGGGTCAGTCTACGAGCAGTACTTC

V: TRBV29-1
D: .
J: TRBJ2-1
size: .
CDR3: CSVEVRYNEQFF
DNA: TGCAGCGTTGAAGTCAGATACAATGAGCAGTTCTTC

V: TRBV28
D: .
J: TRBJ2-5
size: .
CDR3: CASSSINGVGQETQYF
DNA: TGTGCCAGCAGTTCCATAAATGGGGTGGGCCAAGAGACCCAGTACTTC

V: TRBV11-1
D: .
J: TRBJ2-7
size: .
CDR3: CASSLIAASYEQYF
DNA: TGTGCCAGCAGCTTAATTGCGGCCTCCTACGAGCAGTACTTC

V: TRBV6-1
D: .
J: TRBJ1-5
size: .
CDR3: CASTGAWRQPQHF
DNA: TGTGCCAGCACTGGCGCCTGGCGCCAGCCCCAGCATTTT

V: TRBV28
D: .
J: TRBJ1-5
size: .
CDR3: CASSFVGGRGQPQHF
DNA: TGTGCCAGCAGTTTCGTTGGGGGACGGGGACAGCCCCAGCATTTT

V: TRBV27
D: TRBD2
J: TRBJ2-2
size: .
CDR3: CASSLFTSGPPNTGELFF
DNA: TGTGCCAGCAGTTTATTTACTAGCGGGCCGCCGAACACCGGGGAGCTGTTTTTT

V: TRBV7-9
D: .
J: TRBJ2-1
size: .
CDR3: CASSLSMGRNEQFF
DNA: TGTGCCAGCAGCTTATCTATGGGGCGAAATGAGCAGTTCTTC

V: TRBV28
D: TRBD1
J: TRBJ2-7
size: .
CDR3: CASSPGQGPHEQYF
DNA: TGTGCCAGCAGTCCCGGACAGGGTCCCCACGAGCAGTACTTC

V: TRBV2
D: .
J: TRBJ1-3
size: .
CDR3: CASSERGSSGNTIYF
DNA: TGTGCCAGCAGTGAGAGGGGTAGCTCTGGAAACACCATATATTTT

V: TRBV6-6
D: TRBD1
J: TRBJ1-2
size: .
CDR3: CASSRQGAVYGYTF
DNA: TGTGCCAGCAGCCGACAGGGGGCCGTCTATGGCTACACCTTC

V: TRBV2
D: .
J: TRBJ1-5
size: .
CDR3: CASIQARNQPQHF
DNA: TGTGCCAGCATACAGGCGAGAAATCAGCCCCAGCATTTT

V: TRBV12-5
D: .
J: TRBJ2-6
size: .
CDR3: CASGSGDTGANVLTF
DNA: TGTGCTAGTGGTTCAGGGGATACCGGGGCCAACGTCCTGACTTTC

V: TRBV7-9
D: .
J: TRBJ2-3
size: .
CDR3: CASSLTVTSTDTQYF
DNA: TGTGCCAGCAGCTTAACCGTTACTAGCACAGATACGCAGTATTTT

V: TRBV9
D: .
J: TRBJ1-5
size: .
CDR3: CASSADGQLDSNQPQHF
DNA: TGTGCCAGCAGCGCCGATGGACAGCTTGATAGCAATCAGCCCCAGCATTTT

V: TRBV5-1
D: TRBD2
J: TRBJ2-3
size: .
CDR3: CASSLLGTSDDTQYF
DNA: TGCGCCAGCAGCTTACTCGGGACTAGCGATGATACGCAGTATTTT

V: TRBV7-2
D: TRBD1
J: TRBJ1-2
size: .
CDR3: CASSSRQGLTDIYGYTF
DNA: TGTGCCAGCAGCTCCCGACAGGGCTTAACAGATATCTATGGCTACACCTTC

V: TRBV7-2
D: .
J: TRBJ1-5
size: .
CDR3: CASSLGGRGQPQHF
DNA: TGTGCCAGCAGCTTAGGGGGCAGGGGCCAGCCCCAGCATTTT

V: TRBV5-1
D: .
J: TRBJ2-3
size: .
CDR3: CASSLMSSGSTDTQYF
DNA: TGCGCCAGCAGCTTGATGTCGAGCGGTAGCACAGATACGCAGTATTTT

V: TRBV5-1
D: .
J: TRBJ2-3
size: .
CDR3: CASSYSGASTDTQYF
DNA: TGCGCCAGCAGCTATAGCGGAGCTAGCACAGATACGCAGTATTTT

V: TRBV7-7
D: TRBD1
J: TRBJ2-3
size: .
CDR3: CASSSMTGGTDTQYF
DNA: TGTGCTAGCAGCTCGATGACAGGGGGCACAGATACGCAGTATTTT

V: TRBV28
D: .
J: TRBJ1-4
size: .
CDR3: CASRVAGKNEKLFF
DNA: TGTGCCAGCAGGGTAGCGGGTAAAAATGAAAAACTGTTTTTT

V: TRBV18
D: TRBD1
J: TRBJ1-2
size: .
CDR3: CASSPPGQGNYGYTF
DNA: TGTGCCAGCTCACCACCGGGACAGGGGAACTATGGCTACACCTTC

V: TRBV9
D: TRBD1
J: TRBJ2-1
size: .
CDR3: CASSFLQGGEQFF
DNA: TGTGCCAGCAGCTTTTTACAGGGGGGTGAGCAGTTCTTC

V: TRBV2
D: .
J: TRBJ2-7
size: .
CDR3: CASSDNRAAYEQYF
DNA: TGTGCCAGCAGTGATAACAGGGCAGCCTACGAGCAGTACTTC

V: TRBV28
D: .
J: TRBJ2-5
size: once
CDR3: CASSSYRLRNRETQYF
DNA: TGTGCCAGCAGTAGTTACAGGCTGCGAAACCGGGAGACCCAGTACTTC

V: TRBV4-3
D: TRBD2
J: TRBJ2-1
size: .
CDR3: CASSQELAGDYNEQFF
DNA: TGCGCCAGCAGCCAAGAACTAGCGGGAGACTACAATGAGCAGTTCTTC

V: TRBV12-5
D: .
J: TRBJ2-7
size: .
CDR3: CASGLGLGGSGPTYEQYF
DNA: TGTGCTAGTGGTTTGGGCCTAGGGGGTAGCGGACCAACCTACGAGCAGTACTTC

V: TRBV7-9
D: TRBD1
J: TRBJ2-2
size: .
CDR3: CASGPWGGTDTGELFF
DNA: TGTGCCAGCGGACCGTGGGGTGGGACAGACACCGGGGAGCTGTTTTTT

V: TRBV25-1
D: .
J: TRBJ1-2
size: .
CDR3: CASSEYGGGGYGYTF
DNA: TGTGCCAGCAGTGAATATGGAGGGGGAGGCTATGGCTACACCTTC

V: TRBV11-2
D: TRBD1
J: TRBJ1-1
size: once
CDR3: CASSPDRGGTEAFF
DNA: TGTGCCAGCAGTCCCGACAGGGGTGGCACTGAAGCTTTCTTT

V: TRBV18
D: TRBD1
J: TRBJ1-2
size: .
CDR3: CASSPTGDYQGYTF
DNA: TGTGCCAGCTCACCGACAGGGGACTACCAAGGCTACACCTTC

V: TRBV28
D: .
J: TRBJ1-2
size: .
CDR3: CASYRANYGYTF
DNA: TGTGCCAGCTACCGAGCCAATTATGGCTACACCTTC

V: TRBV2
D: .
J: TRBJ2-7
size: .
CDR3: CASRVRVGFYEQYF
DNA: TGTGCCAGCAGGGTCCGGGTGGGGTTCTACGAGCAGTACTTC

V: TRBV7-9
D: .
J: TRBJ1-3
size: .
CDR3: CASSLVGGGNTIYF
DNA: TGTGCCAGCAGCTTAGTGGGCGGCGGAAACACCATATATTTT